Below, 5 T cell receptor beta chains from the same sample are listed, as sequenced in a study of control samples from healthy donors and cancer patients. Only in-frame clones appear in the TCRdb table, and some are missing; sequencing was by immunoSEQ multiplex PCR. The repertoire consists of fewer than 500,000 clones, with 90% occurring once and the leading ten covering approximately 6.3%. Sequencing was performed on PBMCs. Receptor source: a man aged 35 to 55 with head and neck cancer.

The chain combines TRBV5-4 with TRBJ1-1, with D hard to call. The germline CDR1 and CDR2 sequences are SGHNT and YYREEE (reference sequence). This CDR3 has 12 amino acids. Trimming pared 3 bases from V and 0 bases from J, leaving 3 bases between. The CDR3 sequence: CASSSVNTEAFF. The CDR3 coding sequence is TGTGCCAGCAGCTCAGTGAACACTGAAGCTTTCTTT.

The DNA of the CDR3 is TGTGCCATCAGTGAGGCGGCAGAACCTCCTGGCTACACCTTC. Translating it yields CAISEAAEPPGYTF. The V and J genes are TRBV10-3 and TRBJ1-2; no firm D call. Germline values: CDR1 ENHRY, CDR2 SYGVKD. Trimming left V 2 bases short and J 7 bases short, with 14 bases between. The CDR3 has 14 residues.

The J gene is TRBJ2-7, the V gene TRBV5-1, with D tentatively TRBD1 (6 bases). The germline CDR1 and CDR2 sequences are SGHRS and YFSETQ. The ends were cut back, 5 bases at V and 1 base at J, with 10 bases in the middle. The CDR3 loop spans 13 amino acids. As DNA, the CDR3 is TGCGCCAGCAGTGAGACAGGATCCTACGAGCAGTACTTC. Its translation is CASSETGSYEQYF.

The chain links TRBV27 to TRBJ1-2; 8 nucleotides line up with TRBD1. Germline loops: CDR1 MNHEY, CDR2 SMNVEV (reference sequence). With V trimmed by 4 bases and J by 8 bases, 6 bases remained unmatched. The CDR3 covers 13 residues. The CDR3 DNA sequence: TGTGCCAGCAGTTCGGCCGGGACAGGAGGCTACACCTTC. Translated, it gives CASSSAGTGGYTF.

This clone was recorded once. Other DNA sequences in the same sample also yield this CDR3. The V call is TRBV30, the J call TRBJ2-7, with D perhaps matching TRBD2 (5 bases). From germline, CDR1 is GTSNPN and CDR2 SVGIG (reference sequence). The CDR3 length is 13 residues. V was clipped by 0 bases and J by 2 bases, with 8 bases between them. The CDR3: CAWSVGRTYEQYF. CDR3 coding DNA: TGTGCCTGGAGTGTAGGGAGAACCTACGAGCAGTACTTC.